The clone carrying this T cell receptor beta chain appeared a few times. What it recognizes is unknown. Germline CDR1 SQVTM, CDR2 ANQGSEA. Trimming removed 4 bases at V and 5 bases at J, with 14 bases between. The CDR3 sequence is 13 residues long. TCR cDNA was made by 5'RACE template switching, adding a universal primer site and UMIs. One entry per CDR3 protein, called by TCRdb with MiXCR from the 5' RACE reads. The repertoire holds around 500,000 distinct CDR3 sequences, with just over 20% as singletons. This sample stems from a study of T cells after yellow fever vaccination. About the research overall: When fractions had low cell numbers, they were prepared with SMART-Seq v4 Ultra Low Input. Overall study results and limits: Repertoires obtained by FACS sorting could include abundant clonotypes that entered as contaminants from the bulk population.

The V call is TRBV29-1, the J call TRBJ2-5, with D possibly being TRBD1 (7 bases). The sample in question was PBMCs, obtained around 3 weeks after the first yellow fever vaccination. This TCR was sampled from a young man who received the YFV17D yellow fever vaccine. The CDR3: CSVAFSGGETQYF. In DNA, the CDR3 is TGCAGCGTTGCTTTTTCAGGGGGGGAGACCCAGTACTTC.